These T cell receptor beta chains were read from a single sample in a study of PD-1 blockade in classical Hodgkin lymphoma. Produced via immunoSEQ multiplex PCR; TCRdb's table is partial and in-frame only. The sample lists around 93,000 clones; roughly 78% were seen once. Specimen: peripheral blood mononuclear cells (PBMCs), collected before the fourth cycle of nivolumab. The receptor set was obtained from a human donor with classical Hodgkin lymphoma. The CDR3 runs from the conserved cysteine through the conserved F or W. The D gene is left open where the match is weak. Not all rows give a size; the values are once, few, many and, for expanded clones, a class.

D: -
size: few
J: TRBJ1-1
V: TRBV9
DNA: TGTGCCAGCGAGGGACAAATGAACACTGAAGCTTTCTTT
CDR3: CASEGQMNTEAFF

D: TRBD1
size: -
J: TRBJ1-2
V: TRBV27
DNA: TGTGCCAGCAGTGTGACCCGGGACAGGGCCTATGGCTACACCTTC
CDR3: CASSVTRDRAYGYTF

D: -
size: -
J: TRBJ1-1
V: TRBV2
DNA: TGTGCCAGCACCACGAAGAGACAGCGGAACACTGAAGCTTTCTTT
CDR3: CASTTKRQRNTEAFF

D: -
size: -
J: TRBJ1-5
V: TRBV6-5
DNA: TGTGCCAGCAGACGCCGGGACACCCTCGAGGCGCCCCAGCATTTT
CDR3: CASRRRDTLEAPQHF

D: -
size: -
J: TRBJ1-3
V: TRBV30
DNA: TGTGCCTGGAGTGTACAGGGTTCTGGAAACACCATATATTTT
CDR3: CAWSVQGSGNTIYF

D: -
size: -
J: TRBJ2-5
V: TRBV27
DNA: TGTGCCAGCAGTCCGTTCGGGGTACGCCAAGAGACCCAGTACTTC
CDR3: CASSPFGVRQETQYF

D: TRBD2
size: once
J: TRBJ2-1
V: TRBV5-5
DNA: TGTGCCAGCAGTTACCCGGGACTAGCGGGAGCGTACAATGAGCAGTTCTTC
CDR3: CASSYPGLAGAYNEQFF

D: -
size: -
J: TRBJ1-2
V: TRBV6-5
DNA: TGTGCCAGCAGTTACCAGGGCAATGGCTACACCTTC
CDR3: CASSYQGNGYTF

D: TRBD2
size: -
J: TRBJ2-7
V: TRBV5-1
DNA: TGCGCCAGCAGCCTAGACGGACTAGCGGGAGACCTCTACTTC
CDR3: CASSLDGLAGDLYF

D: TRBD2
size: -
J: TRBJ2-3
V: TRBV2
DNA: TGTGCCAGCATCGCCCGGGGACTAGCTGAGGATACGCAGTATTTT
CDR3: CASIARGLAEDTQYF

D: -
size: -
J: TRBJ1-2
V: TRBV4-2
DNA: TGTGCCAGCAGCCATGAAACCGGGACACGCTATGGCTACACCTTC
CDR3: CASSHETGTRYGYTF

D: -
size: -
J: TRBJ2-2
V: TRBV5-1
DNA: TGCGCCAGCAGCTCGTCCGGGACTACCGGGGAGCTGTTTTTT
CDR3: CASSSSGTTGELFF

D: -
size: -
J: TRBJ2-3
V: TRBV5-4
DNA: TGTGCCAGCAGCTTGAGCAGCACTCACACAGATACGCAGTATTTT
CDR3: CASSLSSTHTDTQYF

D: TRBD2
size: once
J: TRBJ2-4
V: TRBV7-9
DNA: TGTGCCAGCACCCTAGCGGGGGGTGCCAAAAACATTCAGTACTTC
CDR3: CASTLAGGAKNIQYF

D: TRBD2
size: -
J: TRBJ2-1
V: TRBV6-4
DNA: TGTGCCAGCAGCTTGACTAGCGGGGGATTGTACAATGAGCAGTTCTTC
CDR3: CASSLTSGGLYNEQFF

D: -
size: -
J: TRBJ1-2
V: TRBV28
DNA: TGTGCCAGCAGTCCAGGGACCTATGGCTACACCTTC
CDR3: CASSPGTYGYTF

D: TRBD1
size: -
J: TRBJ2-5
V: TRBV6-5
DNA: TGTGCCAGCAGGGGTCAGGGGGAGAAGACCCAGTACTTC
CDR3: CASRGQGEKTQYF

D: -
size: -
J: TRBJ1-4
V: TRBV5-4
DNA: TGTGCCAGCAGCCCGAGGACCGATGCAACTAATGAAAAACTGTTTTTT
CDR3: CASSPRTDATNEKLFF

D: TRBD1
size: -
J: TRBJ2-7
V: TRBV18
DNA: TGTGCCAGCTCACTGGGACAGGGGTCGGGGCAAGAGCAGTACTTC
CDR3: CASSLGQGSGQEQYF

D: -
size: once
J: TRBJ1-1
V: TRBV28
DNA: TGTGCCAGCAGTTTCTCTTTGGCAGGGGCGAATCTCCCACAGGGTGAAGCTTTCTTT
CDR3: CASSFSLAGANLPQGEAFF

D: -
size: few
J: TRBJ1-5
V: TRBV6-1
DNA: TGTGCCAGCAGTGTTTTTGGGAGCAATCAGCCCCAGCATTTT
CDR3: CASSVFGSNQPQHF

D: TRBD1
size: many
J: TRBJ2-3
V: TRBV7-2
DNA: TGTGCCAGCAGCCCGACAGGGGGCTATAGCACAGATACGCAGTATTTT
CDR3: CASSPTGGYSTDTQYF

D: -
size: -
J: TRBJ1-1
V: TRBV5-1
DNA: TGCGCCAGCAGCTCGACAGATATAAACACTGAAGCTTTCTTT
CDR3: CASSSTDINTEAFF

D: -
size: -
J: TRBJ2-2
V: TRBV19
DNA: TGTGCCAGTAGCCCCCCATCGGTTGGTGGGGAGCTGTTTTTT
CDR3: CASSPPSVGGELFF

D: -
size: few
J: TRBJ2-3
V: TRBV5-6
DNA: TGTGCCAGCAGCAAAGACCGGGGACACACAGATACGCAGTATTTT
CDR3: CASSKDRGHTDTQYF

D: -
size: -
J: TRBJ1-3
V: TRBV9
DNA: TGTGCCAGCAGCGCTACCACAGGGAGCTCTGGAAACACCATATATTTT
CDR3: CASSATTGSSGNTIYF

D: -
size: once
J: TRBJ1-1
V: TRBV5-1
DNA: TGCGCCAGCAGCCCATCCCTGGCGGTCAGAGAAGCTTTCTTT
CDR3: CASSPSLAVREAFF

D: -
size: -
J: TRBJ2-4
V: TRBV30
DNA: TGTGCCTGGAGTGTACGGCCAAACATTCAGTACTTC
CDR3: CAWSVRPNIQYF

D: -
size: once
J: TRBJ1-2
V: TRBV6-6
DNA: TGTGCCAGCAGTCTCACCCAGGGGAAAGACTATGGCTACACCTTC
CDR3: CASSLTQGKDYGYTF

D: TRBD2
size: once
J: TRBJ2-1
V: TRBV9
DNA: TGTGCCAGCAGCCCACGGACTAGCGGGAAAAATGAGCAGTTCTTC
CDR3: CASSPRTSGKNEQFF

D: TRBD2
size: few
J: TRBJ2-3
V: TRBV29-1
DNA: TGCAGCGTTGACGGTACGTCTAGCGGGGGCCACAGCACAGATACGCAGTATTTT
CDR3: CSVDGTSSGGHSTDTQYF

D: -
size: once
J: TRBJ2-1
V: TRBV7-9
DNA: TGTGCAGCCGGAGGGGCCCCCTCCTACAATGAGCAGTTCTTC
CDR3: CAAGGAPSYNEQFF

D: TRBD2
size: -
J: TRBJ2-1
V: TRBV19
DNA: TGTGCTTCTAGCGGGAGAGTCGATGAGCAGTTCTTC
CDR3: CASSGRVDEQFF

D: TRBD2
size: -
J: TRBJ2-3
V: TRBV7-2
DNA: TGTGCCAGCAGCCTCGGACTAGCGGGAGGCACAGATACGCAGTATTTT
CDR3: CASSLGLAGGTDTQYF

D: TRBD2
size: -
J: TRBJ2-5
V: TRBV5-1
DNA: TGCGCCAGCAGCTCGCAGACTAGCGGGGGAGAGACCCAGTACTTC
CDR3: CASSSQTSGGETQYF

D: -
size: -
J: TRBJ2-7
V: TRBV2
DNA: TGTGCCAGCAAGAGGACAGTGGGCTCCGACGAGCAGTACTTC
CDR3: CASKRTVGSDEQYF

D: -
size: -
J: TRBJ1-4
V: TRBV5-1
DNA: TGCGCCAGCAGCCCCTCGTCTTTTTCAACTAATGAAAAACTGTTTTTT
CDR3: CASSPSSFSTNEKLFF

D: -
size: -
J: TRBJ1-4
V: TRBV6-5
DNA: TGTGCCAGCAGTTACTCGGGGTATGCAGATGAAAAACTGTTTTTT
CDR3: CASSYSGYADEKLFF

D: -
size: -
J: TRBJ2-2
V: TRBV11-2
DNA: TGTGCCAGCAGCTTAGGGACGGGCACCGGGGAGCTGTTTTTT
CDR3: CASSLGTGTGELFF

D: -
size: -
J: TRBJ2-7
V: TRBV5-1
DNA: TGCGCCAGCAGCTACTTACAAGGCCAAGCCTACGAGCAGTACTTC
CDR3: CASSYLQGQAYEQYF

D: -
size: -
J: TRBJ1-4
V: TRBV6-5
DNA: TGTGCCAGCAGCAAAGGAGGACGGAATGAAAAACTGTTTTTT
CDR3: CASSKGGRNEKLFF

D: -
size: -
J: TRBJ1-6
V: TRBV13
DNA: TGTGCCAGCAGCCGAGGACACGCCTGGGATAATTCACCCCTCCACTTT
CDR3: CASSRGHAWDNSPLHF

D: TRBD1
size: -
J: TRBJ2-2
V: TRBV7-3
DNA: TGTGCCAGCAGCTTGGGACAGGGAGGGAGCGGGGAGCTGTTTTTT
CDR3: CASSLGQGGSGELFF

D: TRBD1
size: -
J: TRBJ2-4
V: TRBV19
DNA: TGTGCCAGTAGTATAGACCCAGAGAGGCCGCGCCGGGACAGTGAAAAATGGGGCAAAAACATTCAGTACTTC
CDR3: CASSIDPERPRRDSEKWGKNIQYF